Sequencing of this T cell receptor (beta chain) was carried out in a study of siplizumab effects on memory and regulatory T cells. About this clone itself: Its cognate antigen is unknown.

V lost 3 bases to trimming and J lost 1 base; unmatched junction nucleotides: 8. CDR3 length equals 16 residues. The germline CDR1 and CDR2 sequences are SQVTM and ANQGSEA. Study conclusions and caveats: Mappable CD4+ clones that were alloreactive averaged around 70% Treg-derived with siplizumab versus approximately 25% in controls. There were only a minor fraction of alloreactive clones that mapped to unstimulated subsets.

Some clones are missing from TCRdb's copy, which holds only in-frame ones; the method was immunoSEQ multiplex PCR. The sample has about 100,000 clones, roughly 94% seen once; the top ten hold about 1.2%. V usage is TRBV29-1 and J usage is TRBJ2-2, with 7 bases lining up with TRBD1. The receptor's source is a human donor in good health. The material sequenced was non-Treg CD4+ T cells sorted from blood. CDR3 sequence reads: CSVETQAGGNTGELFF. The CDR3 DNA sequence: TGCAGCGTTGAGACCCAGGCAGGGGGGAACACCGGGGAGCTGTTTTTT.